The rows below give T cell receptor beta chains drawn from one sample of a study of T cell responses to AZD1222 COVID-19 vaccine. Sequencing was performed with immunoSEQ multiplex PCR; in TCRdb, only in-frame clones are kept and a portion is missing. Of 90,000 to 100,000 clones listed, 88% are singletons. This specimen consisted of peripheral blood, obtained 28 days after the second AZD1222 dose. Every receptor here comes from an adult who received the AZD1222 COVID-19 vaccine. The CDR3 runs from the conserved cysteine through the conserved F or W. Fields, in order: clone size, D gene, J gene, V gene, CDR3 protein, CDR3 DNA. The D gene is left open where the match is weak. Where a row states a size, it is once, few, many or the class of an expanded clone; other rows omit it.

clone_size: -; d_call: TRBD2; j_call: TRBJ2-1; v_call: TRBV7-6; cdr3_aa: CASSNPGLGPNEQFF; cdr3_nt: TGTGCCAGCAGTAATCCGGGACTAGGCCCAAATGAGCAGTTCTTC
clone_size: -; d_call: -; j_call: TRBJ1-2; v_call: TRBV5-1; cdr3_aa: CASSLAWRTYGYTF; cdr3_nt: TGCGCCAGCAGCTTGGCCTGGCGGACCTATGGCTACACCTTC
clone_size: -; d_call: -; j_call: TRBJ1-2; v_call: TRBV4-1; cdr3_aa: CASSQEATDGYTF; cdr3_nt: TGCGCCAGCAGCCAAGAAGCCACGGACGGCTACACCTTC
clone_size: -; d_call: -; j_call: TRBJ2-1; v_call: TRBV5-1; cdr3_aa: CASSLAPSSYNEQFF; cdr3_nt: TGCGCCAGCAGCTTGGCGCCGAGCTCCTACAATGAGCAGTTCTTC
clone_size: -; d_call: -; j_call: TRBJ1-6; v_call: TRBV19; cdr3_aa: CASSIAQTEDSPLHF; cdr3_nt: TGTGCCAGTAGTATAGCACAGACCGAGGATTCACCCCTCCACTTT
clone_size: -; d_call: -; j_call: TRBJ2-2; v_call: TRBV3-1/TRBV3-2; cdr3_aa: CASSRGGNTGELFF; cdr3_nt: TGTGCCAGCAGCCGAGGGGGTAACACCGGGGAGCTGTTTTTT
clone_size: -; d_call: TRBD1; j_call: TRBJ1-2; v_call: TRBV30; cdr3_aa: CAWSYDRVDGYTF; cdr3_nt: TGTGCCTGGAGTTACGACAGGGTGGATGGCTACACCTTC
clone_size: once; d_call: -; j_call: TRBJ2-3; v_call: TRBV19; cdr3_aa: CASSIVRTDRYTQYF; cdr3_nt: TGTGCCAGTAGTATAGTTCGGACAGACAGGTATACGCAGTATTTT
clone_size: -; d_call: TRBD1; j_call: TRBJ1-2; v_call: TRBV19; cdr3_aa: CASSPDRVDYGYTF; cdr3_nt: TGTGCCAGTAGTCCGGACAGGGTGGACTATGGCTACACCTTC
clone_size: -; d_call: -; j_call: TRBJ2-3; v_call: TRBV19; cdr3_aa: CASNAGSGEDTQYF; cdr3_nt: TGTGCCAGTAATGCGGGATCGGGGGAGGATACGCAGTATTTT
clone_size: -; d_call: TRBD2; j_call: TRBJ2-1; v_call: TRBV7-9; cdr3_aa: CASSLTGRSDEQFF; cdr3_nt: TGTGCCAGCAGCCTCACCGGGAGGTCCGATGAGCAGTTCTTC
clone_size: -; d_call: -; j_call: TRBJ2-4; v_call: TRBV20-1; cdr3_aa: CSATLTGLQYF; cdr3_nt: TGCAGTGCTACCCTAACGGGATTACAGTACTTC
clone_size: -; d_call: -; j_call: TRBJ1-2; v_call: TRBV6-6; cdr3_aa: CATGWNNYGYTF; cdr3_nt: TGTGCCACCGGGTGGAACAACTATGGCTACACCTTC
clone_size: -; d_call: TRBD1; j_call: TRBJ1-1; v_call: TRBV5-1; cdr3_aa: CASSFGTGETEAFF; cdr3_nt: TGCGCCAGCAGCTTCGGGACAGGGGAGACTGAAGCTTTCTTT
clone_size: -; d_call: -; j_call: TRBJ2-1; v_call: TRBV28; cdr3_aa: CASSGVAPPDNEQFF; cdr3_nt: TGTGCCAGCAGTGGGGTAGCGCCCCCGGACAATGAGCAGTTCTTC
clone_size: -; d_call: -; j_call: TRBJ2-1; v_call: TRBV5-1; cdr3_aa: CASSFSQGSYNEQFF; cdr3_nt: TGCGCCAGCAGCTTTAGTCAAGGCTCCTACAATGAGCAGTTCTTC